These 9 T cell receptor beta chains came from one sample sequenced in a study of CD8 T cells in Susac syndrome. Random-hexamer reverse transcription was applied to about 0.5 to 1 ug RNA. Each CDR3 protein gets one entry after TCRdb re-called the immunoSEQ multiplex PCR reads with MiXCR. The sample includes over 150,000 distinct CDR3 sequences, 93% of them seen just once. Material: CD4+ T cells from PBMCs. Every receptor here comes from a human donor with multiple sclerosis.

This chain uses TRBV6-6 with TRBJ2-1; 10 positions agree with TRBD1. The CDR3 is made up of 15 amino acids. V lost 5 bases, J lost 6 bases, and 7 bases stayed unmatched. In germline, CDR1 is MNHNY, CDR2 SVGAGI (reference sequence). The CDR3 DNA reads as TGTGCCAGCAGTCTGACAGGGGGCCGGGGCAATGAGCAGTTCTTC. This sequence encodes CASSLTGGRGNEQFF.

V gene TRBV5-1 combines with J gene TRBJ2-3; 8 nucleotides line up with TRBD1. The CDR3 extends over 15 amino acids. The germline V gene encodes CDR1 SGHRS and CDR2 YFSETQ. With V trimmed by 9 bases and J by 0 bases, 9 bases remained unmatched. Here the CDR3 reads CATMNRGTSTDTQYF. For the CDR3, the DNA is TGCGCCACCATGAACAGGGGGACTAGCACAGATACGCAGTATTTT.

The J gene is TRBJ1-5, the V gene TRBV12-3 or TRBV12-4; D possibly corresponds to TRBD1 (6 bases). CDR3 size: 15 residues. V was clipped by 3 bases and J by 3 bases, with 12 bases between them. The CDR3 region has the DNA TGTGCCAGCAGTTTTTCGACAGGAAACAATCAGCCCCAGCATTTT. It translates to CASSFSTGNNQPQHF.

This clonotype was recorded only once. Sequence at one end of the junction differs from germline and may be a read error. The rearrangement links TRBV6-1 to TRBJ2-7; 8 bases agree with TRBD1. The V gene's germline CDR1 is MNHNS and CDR2 SASEGT. The CDR3 is made up of 14 amino acids. The CDR3 reads CELGTGEQTYEQYF. CDR3 sequence (DNA): TGCGAACTGGGGACAGGAGAGCAAACCTACGAGCAGTACTTC.

V gene TRBV7-2 combines with J gene TRBJ1-3; D is uncertain. Germline CDR1 is SGHTA and CDR2 is FQGNSA. Deletions cut 1 base from V and 0 bases from J, with 10 bases between. This CDR3 is built from 16 residues. CDR3 region: CASSLVGRTSGNTIYF. Here the CDR3 DNA reads TGTGCCAGCAGCTTAGTAGGACGGACCTCTGGAAACACCATATATTTT.

V and J are TRBV12-3 or TRBV12-4 and TRBJ2-1, with D perhaps matching TRBD2 (7 bases). V was clipped by 4 bases and J by 1 base, with 17 bases between them. CDR3 length equals 17 residues. Here the CDR3 DNA reads TGTGCCAGCAGTTCCCCCACGGGGGGCATGTCCTACAATGAGCAGTTCTTC. Protein: CASSSPTGGMSYNEQFF.

The CDR3 sequence is CASSLDGQGYEPQHF. CDR3 nucleotides: TGTGCCAGCAGCTTAGACGGACAGGGGTATGAGCCCCAGCATTTT. The genes are TRBV7-2 and TRBJ1-5; 9 bases align to TRBD1. Germline V gene data show CDR1 as SGHTA and CDR2 as FQGNSA. V lost 1 base and J lost 8; bases outside the gene matches: 6. The length of the CDR3 is 15 residues.

The chain is built from TRBV20-1 and TRBJ1-5; unclear D gene. Germline assignment: CDR1 DFQATT and CDR2 SNEGSKA (reference sequence). This CDR3 is 14 amino acids long. V was shortened by 0 bases and J by 4 bases, with 10 bases between the two germline ends. DNA for the CDR3: TGCAGTGCTAGAGATGAACGGGGAAATCAGCCCCAGCATTTT. This gives the protein CSARDERGNQPQHF.

This chain connects TRBV30 to TRBJ1-5; 9 nucleotides line up with TRBD1. The junction had 4 bases not matched to a gene; V was cut back by 1 base and J by 6 bases. The germline CDR1 and CDR2 sequences are GTSNPN and SVGIG (reference sequence). The CDR3 runs 14 residues. CDR3 loop: CAWSGTGGRQPQHF. In DNA, the CDR3 is TGTGCCTGGAGTGGTACAGGGGGCCGTCAGCCCCAGCATTTT.